The 4 T cell receptor beta chains below all came from one sample that was sequenced in a study of T cells after somatic rescue of genetic block. Clones were sequenced by immunoSEQ multiplex PCR, and TCRdb holds only the in-frame ones, with some missing. The repertoire consists of roughly 70,000 clones, with about 92% occurring once and the leading ten covering about 3%. The sample was peripheral blood mononuclear cells (PBMCs). These receptors all stem from a man aged 35 to 55.

The genes are TRBV19 and TRBJ2-3; TRBD1 is a possible D gene (6 bases). CDR1 LNHDA and CDR2 SQIVND come from the germline V gene (reference sequence). This CDR3 has 16 residues. V was pared by 3 bases and J by 0 bases, with 13 bases between. The CDR3 region has the DNA TGTGCCAGTAGTATCGGCGACAGGAGTAGCACAGATACGCAGTATTTT. It encodes CASSIGDRSSTDTQYF. Combining the CDR3 with reference TRBV19 and TRBJ2-3 gives the whole variable domain DGGITQSPKYLFRKEGQNVTLSCEQNLNHDAMYWYRQDPGQGLRLIYYSQIVNDFQKGDIAEGYSVSREKKESFPLTVTSAQKNPTAFYLCASSIGDRSSTDTQYFGPGTRLTVL.

This clone was observed a handful of times. The V and J genes are TRBV5-6 and TRBJ2-5; possibly TRBD2 for D (5 bases). V was cut by 3 bases and J by 3 bases, with 9 bases left in between. Germline V gene data show CDR1 as SGHDT and CDR2 as YYEEEE. This CDR3 has 13 amino acids. CDR3 DNA: TGTGCCAGCAGCTCAAGGAGGAAAGAGACCCAGTACTTC. This sequence encodes CASSSRRKETQYF.

The chain couples TRBV11-3 to TRBJ2-2; no definite D call. Germline loops: CDR1 SGHNT, CDR2 YENEEA. V lost 4 bases and J lost 2, with 2 bases in between. The CDR3 has 12 residues. Written as DNA, the CDR3 is TGTGCCAGCAGCTACAACACCGGGGAGCTGTTTTTT. As protein: CASSYNTGELFF.

CDR3 DNA sequence: TGCGCCAGCAGCTTCCTGAGGCCGAGCACCGGGGAGCTGTTTTTT. As protein: CASSFLRPSTGELFF. The rearrangement joins TRBV5-1 to TRBJ2-2; no firm D call. The CDR3 is 15 amino acids. Germline CDR1 and CDR2: SGHRS and YFSETQ. The V end was cut by 2 bases, the J end by 4 bases, with 12 bases between. The entire variable domain, with the rest obtained from reference TRBV5-1 and TRBJ2-2, is as follows: KAGVTQTPRYLIKTRGQQVTLSCSPISGHRSVSWYQQTPGQGLQFLFEYFSETQRNKGNFPGRFSGRQFSNSRSEMNVSTLELGDSALYLCASSFLRPSTGELFFGEGSRLTVL.